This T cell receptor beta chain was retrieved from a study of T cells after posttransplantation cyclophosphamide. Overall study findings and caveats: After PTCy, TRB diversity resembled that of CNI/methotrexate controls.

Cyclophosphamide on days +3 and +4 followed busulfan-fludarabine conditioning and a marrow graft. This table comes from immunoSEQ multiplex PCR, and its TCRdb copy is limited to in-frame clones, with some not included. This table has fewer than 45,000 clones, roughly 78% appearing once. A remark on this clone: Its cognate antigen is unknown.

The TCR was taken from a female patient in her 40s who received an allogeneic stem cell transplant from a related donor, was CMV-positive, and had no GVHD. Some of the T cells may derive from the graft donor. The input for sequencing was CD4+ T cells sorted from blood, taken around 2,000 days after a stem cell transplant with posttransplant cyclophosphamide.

CDR3 residues: CASSPAGRPYEQYF. CDR3 sequence (DNA): TGTGCCAGCAGTCCCGCCGGGAGACCCTACGAGCAGTACTTC. The chain links TRBV27 to TRBJ2-7; the D gene is possibly TRBD2 (6 bases). The CDR3 contains 14 residues. Germline CDR1 and CDR2: MNHEY and SMNVEV (reference sequence). V lost 5 bases, J lost 2 bases, and 13 bases lay in between.